This TCR beta chain comes out of a study of shared clonotypes between healthy human individuals. Study overall: Researchers assigned three CD4 naive, three CD4 memory, two CD8 naive and one CD8 memory plate to each donor.

The CDR3 contains 15 residues. V dropped 1 base and J dropped 11; count of bases not matched to a gene: 10. Germline V lookup: CDR1 SNHLY, CDR2 FYNNEI. As to this clone: What it binds is not known.

Overall study results and limits: Naive subsets usually exceeded memory subsets in estimated richness.

The assay was immunoSEQ multiplex PCR, and TCRdb's table has in-frame clones only and misses some. Altogether millions of clones are present, more than 85% being singletons, with the ten largest covering roughly 0.36%. Nashville, Tennessee was home to all donors, who were Caucasian adults. The sequence was collected from a man between 18 and 35 years old in good health. Some clones in this sample may be carry-over from other donors' samples. The chain recombines TRBV2 with TRBJ2-1; 8 bases align to TRBD2. The specimen sequenced was naive CD4+ T cells from PBMCs. Documented subset: CD45RA+ positively selected. The CDR3 sequence: CASSEVAGGPPKQFF. For the CDR3, the DNA is TGTGCCAGCAGTGAAGTGGCGGGAGGCCCCCCGAAGCAGTTCTTC.